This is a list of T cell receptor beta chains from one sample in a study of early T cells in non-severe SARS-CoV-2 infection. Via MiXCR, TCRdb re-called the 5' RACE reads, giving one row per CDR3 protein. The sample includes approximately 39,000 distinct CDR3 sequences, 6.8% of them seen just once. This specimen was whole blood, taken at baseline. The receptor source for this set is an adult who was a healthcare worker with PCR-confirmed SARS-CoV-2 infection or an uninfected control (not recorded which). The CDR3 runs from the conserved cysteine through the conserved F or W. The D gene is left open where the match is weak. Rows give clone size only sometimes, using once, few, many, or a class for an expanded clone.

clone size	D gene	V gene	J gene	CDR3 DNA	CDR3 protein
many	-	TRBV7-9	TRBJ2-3	TGTGCCAGCAGCTTACCTGGCACAGATACGCAGTATTTT	CASSLPGTDTQYF
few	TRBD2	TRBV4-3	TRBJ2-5	TGCGCCAGCAGCCAAACGTCCAGCGGGACGGGAGAGACCCAGTACTTC	CASSQTSSGTGETQYF
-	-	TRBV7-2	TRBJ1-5	TGTGCCAGCAGCTTACAGGGGAATCAGCCCCAGCATTTT	CASSLQGNQPQHF
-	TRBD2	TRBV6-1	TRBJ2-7	TGTGCCAGCAGTGAAGGGACTAGCGGATCCTACGAGCAGTGCTTC	CASSEGTSGSYEQCF
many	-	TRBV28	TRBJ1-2	TGTGCCAGCAGTTTAGGGGCGGACTATGGCTACACCTTC	CASSLGADYGYTF
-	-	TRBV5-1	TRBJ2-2	TGCGCCAGCAATCGACAGACTAACACCGGGGAGCTGTTTTTT	CASNRQTNTGELFF
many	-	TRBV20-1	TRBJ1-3	TGCAGTGCTAGAGATGGGAACTCTGGAAACACCATATATTTT	CSARDGNSGNTIYF
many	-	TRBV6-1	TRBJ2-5	TGTGCCAGCGTCGACGGGGACCGGTGGGGGGAGGCCCAGTACTTC	CASVDGDRWGEAQYF
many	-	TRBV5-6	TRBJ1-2	TGTGCCAGCAGCTTGGAAGCCAGTATATTCTATGGCTACACCTTC	CASSLEASIFYGYTF
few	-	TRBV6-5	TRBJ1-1	TGTGCCAGCACCCTCCTAGGAGGGCTGAACACTGAAGCTTTCTTT	CASTLLGGLNTEAFF
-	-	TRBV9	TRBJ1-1	TGTGCCAGCAGCGTAGTTTGGAACACTGAAGCTTTCTTT	CASSVVWNTEAFF
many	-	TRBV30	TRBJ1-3	TGTGCCTGGAGGCCAGACCCGGGAAACACCATATATTTT	CAWRPDPGNTIYF
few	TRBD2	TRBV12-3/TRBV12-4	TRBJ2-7	TGTGCCAGCAGTTCTACTAGCGGGGCCGCCTACGAGCAGTACTTC	CASSSTSGAAYEQYF
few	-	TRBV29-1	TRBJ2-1	TGCAGCGTTGCGATTTCCAATGAGCAGTTCTTC	CSVAISNEQFF
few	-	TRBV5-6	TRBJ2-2	TGTGCCAGCAGCTTCGGGACCACCGGGGAGCTGTTTTTT	CASSFGTTGELFF
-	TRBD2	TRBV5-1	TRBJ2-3	TGCGCCAGCAGCTTGGGAGGGAGGGCTGTCTACACAGATACGCAGTATTTT	CASSLGGRAVYTDTQYF
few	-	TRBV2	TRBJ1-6	TGTGCCAGCAGTGAAGAACGGGGGTCCCATTCACCCCTCCACTTT	CASSEERGSHSPLHF
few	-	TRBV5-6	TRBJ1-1	TGTGCCAGCAGCCCACTCGTGGAGGTAAGCACTGAAGCTTTCTTT	CASSPLVEVSTEAFF
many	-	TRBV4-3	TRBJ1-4	TGCGCCAGCAGCCAAGAACCCAGGCAGGGGTCGGGAGAAAAACTGTTTTTT	CASSQEPRQGSGEKLFF
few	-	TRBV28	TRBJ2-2	TGTGCCAGCAGTCACAGGGACCCTAGGGCCGGGGAGCTGTTTTTT	CASSHRDPRAGELFF
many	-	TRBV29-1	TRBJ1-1	TGCAGCGTTGTGGAGGGGAACACTGAAGCTTTCTTT	CSVVEGNTEAFF
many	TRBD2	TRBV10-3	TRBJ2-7	TGTGCCATCAGTCCCCAGGGTAGCGGGAAGTCCTACGAGCAGTACTTC	CAISPQGSGKSYEQYF
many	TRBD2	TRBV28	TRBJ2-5	TGTGCCAGCAGTTTCTTGACTAGCGGCCAAGAGACCCAGTACTTC	CASSFLTSGQETQYF
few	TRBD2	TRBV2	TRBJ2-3	TGTGCCAGCAGCGCCCCCGATAGCGGGAGATGGGGAGATACGCAGTATTTT	CASSAPDSGRWGDTQYF
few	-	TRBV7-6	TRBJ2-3	TGTGCCAGCAGCTTAGTGTCAGCAGATAGGGGAGATACGCAGTATTTT	CASSLVSADRGDTQYF
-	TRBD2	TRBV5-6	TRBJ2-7	TGTGCCAGCAGCCCCGGTCGGACTAGTGGTCCGCGGCGCACCTACGAGCAGTACTTC	CASSPGRTSGPRRTYEQYF